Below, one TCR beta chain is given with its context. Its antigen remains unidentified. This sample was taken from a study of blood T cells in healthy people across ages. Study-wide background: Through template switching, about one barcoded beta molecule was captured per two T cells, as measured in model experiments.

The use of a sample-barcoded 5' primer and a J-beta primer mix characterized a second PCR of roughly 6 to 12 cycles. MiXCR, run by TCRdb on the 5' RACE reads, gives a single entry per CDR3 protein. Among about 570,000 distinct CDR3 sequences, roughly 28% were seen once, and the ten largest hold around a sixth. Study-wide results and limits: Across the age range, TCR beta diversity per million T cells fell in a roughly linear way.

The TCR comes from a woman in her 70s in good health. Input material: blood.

The CDR3 DNA reads as TGTGCCAGCAGCGTAGGGGGAGGGGCCTTATACGAGCAGTACTTC. Its protein product is CASSVGGGALYEQYF. The chain is built from TRBV9 and TRBJ2-7, with TRBD2 matching over 7 bases. CDR3 length equals 15 residues. V lost 0 bases and J lost 4; bases outside the gene matches: 7. CDR1 is SGDLS and CDR2 is YYNGEE in the germline V gene.